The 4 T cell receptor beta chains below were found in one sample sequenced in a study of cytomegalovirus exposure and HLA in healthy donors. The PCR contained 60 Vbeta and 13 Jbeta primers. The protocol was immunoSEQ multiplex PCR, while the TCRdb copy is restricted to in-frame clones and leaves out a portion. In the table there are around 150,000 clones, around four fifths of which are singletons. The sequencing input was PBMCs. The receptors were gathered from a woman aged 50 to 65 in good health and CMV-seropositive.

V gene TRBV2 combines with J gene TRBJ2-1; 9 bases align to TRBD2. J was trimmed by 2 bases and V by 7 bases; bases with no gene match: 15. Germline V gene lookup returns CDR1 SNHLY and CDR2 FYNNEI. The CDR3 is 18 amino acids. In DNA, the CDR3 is TGTGCCAGCAAAAGGCGTCTGGCGGGGGGGGACACCTACAATGAGCAGTTCTTC. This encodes CASKRRLAGGDTYNEQFF.

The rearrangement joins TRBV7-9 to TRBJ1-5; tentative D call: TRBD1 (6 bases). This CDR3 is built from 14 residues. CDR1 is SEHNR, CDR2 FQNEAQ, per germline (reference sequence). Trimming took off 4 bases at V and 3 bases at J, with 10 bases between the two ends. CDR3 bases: TGTGCCAGCAGCTCTAGGGGGTTCAATCAGCCCCAGCATTTT. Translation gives CASSSRGFNQPQHF. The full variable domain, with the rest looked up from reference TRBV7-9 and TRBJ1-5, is DTGVSQNPRHKITKRGQNVTFRCDPISEHNRLYWYRQTLGQGPEFLTYFQNEAQLEKSRLLSDRFSAERPKGSFSTLEIQRTEQGDSAMYLCASSSRGFNQPQHFGDGTRLSIL.

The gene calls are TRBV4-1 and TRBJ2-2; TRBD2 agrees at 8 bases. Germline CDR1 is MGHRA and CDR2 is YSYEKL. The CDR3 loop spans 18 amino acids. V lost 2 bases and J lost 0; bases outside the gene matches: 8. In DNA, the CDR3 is TGCGCCAGCAGCCAAATCCCTCTAGCGGGCGCGAACACCGGGGAGCTGTTTTTT. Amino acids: CASSQIPLAGANTGELFF.

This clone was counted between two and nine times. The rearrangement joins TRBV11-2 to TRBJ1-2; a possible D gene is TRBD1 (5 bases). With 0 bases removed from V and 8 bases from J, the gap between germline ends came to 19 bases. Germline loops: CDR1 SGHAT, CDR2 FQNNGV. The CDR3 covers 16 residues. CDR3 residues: CASSLDSSGRVGGYTF. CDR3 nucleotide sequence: TGTGCCAGCAGCTTAGATAGTAGCGGCAGGGTGGGAGGCTACACCTTC.